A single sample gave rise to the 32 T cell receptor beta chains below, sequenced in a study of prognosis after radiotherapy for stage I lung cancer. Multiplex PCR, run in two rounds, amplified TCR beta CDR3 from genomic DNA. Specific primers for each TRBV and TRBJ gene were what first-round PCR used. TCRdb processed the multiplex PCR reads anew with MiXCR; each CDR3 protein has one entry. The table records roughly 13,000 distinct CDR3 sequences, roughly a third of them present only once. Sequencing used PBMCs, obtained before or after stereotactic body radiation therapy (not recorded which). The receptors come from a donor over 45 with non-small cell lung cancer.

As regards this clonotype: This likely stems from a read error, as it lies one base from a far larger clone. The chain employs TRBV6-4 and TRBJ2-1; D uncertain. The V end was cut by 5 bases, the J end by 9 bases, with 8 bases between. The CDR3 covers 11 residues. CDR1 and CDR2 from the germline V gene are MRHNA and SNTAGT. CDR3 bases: TGTGCCAGCAGTCACTTCTCTGAGCAGTTCTTC. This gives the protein CASSHFSEQFF.

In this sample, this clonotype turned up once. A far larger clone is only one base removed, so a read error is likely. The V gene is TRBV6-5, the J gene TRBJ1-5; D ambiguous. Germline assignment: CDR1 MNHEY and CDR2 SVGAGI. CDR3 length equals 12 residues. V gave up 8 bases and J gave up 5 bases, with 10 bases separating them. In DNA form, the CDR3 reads TGTGCCAGCGCGAAGCCTGATCAGCCCCAGCATTTT. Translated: CASAKPDQPQHF.

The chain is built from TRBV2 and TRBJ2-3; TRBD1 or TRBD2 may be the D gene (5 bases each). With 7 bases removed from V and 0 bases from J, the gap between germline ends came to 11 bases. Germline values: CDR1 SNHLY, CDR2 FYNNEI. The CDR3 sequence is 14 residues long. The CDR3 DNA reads TGTGCCAGCATCCGGGACCCTAGCACAGATACGCAGTATTTT. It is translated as CASIRDPSTDTQYF.

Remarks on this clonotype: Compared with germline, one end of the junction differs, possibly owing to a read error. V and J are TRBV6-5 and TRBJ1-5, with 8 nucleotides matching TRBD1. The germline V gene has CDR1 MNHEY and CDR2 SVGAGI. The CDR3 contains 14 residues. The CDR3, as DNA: TGTGCCAGCAGTTACCTTACAGGGGGGCAGCCACAGAATTTT. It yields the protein CASSYLTGGQPQNF.

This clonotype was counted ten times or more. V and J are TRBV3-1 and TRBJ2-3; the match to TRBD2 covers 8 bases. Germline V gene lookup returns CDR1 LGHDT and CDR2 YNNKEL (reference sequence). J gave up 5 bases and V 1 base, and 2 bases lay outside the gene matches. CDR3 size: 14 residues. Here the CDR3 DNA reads TGTGCCAGCAGCCAAGGGGCGGGGGGAGATACGCAGTATTTT. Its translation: CASSQGAGGDTQYF.

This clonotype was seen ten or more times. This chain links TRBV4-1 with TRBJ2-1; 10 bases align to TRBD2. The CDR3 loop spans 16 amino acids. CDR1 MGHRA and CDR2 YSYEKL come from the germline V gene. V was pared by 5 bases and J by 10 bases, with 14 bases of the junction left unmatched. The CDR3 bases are TGCGCCAGCAGCAACAAAGGAGTTCGAGCGGGAGGGGAGCAGTTCTTC. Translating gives CASSNKGVRAGGEQFF.

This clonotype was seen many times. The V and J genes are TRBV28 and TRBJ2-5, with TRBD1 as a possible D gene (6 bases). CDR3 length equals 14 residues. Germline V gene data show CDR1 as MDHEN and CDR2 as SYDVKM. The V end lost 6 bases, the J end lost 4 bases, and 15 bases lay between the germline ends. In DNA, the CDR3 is TGTGCCAGCAGCTCCACCGCAGGGGCAGAGACCCAGTACTTC. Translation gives CASSSTAGAETQYF.

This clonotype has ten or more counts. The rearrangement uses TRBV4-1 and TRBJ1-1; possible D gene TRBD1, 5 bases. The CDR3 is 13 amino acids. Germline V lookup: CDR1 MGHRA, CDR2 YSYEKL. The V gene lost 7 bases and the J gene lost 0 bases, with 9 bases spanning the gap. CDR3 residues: CASNPGLNTEAFF. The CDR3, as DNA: TGCGCCAGCAACCCAGGGTTGAACACTGAAGCTTTCTTT.

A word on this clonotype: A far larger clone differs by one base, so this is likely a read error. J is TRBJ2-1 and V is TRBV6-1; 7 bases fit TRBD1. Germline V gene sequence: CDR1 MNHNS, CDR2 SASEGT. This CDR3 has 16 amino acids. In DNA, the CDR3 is TGCGCCAGCAGTACAAGGGGGCAGAGCTACTACAATGAGCAGTTCTTC. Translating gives CASSTRGQSYYNEQFF.

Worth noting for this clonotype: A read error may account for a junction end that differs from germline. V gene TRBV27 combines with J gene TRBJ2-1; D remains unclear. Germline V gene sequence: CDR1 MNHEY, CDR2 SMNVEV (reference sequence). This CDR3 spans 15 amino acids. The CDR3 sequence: CARSLKLATYNEQFF. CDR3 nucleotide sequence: TGTGCCAGAAGTTTAAAACTCGCCACATACAATGAGCAGTTCTTC.

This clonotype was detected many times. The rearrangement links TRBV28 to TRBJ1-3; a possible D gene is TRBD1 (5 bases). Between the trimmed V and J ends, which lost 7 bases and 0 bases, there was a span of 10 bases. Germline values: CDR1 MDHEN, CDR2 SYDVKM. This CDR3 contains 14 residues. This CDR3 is CASKGPLSGNTIYF. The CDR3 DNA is TGTGCCAGCAAGGGGCCGCTCTCTGGAAACACCATATATTTT. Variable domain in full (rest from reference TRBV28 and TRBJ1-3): DVKVTQSSRYLVKRTGEKVFLECVQDMDHENMFWYRQDPGLGLRLIYFSYDVKMKEKGDIPEGYSVSREKKERFSLILESASTNQTSMYLCASKGPLSGNTIYFGEGSWLTVV.

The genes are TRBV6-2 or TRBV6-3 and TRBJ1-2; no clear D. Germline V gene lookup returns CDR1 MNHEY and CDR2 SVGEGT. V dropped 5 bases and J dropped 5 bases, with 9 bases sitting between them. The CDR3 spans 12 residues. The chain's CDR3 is CASSRGLYGYTF. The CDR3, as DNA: TGTGCCAGCAGTCGGGGTTTGTATGGCTACACCTTC.

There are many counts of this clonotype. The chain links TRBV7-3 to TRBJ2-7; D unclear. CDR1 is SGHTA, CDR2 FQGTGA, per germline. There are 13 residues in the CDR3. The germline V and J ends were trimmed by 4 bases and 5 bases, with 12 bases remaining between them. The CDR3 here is CASSYGSGDEQYF. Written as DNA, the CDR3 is TGTGCCAGCAGCTACGGGTCTGGGGACGAGCAGTACTTC. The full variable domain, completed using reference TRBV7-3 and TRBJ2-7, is GAGVSQTPSNKVTEKGKYVELRCDPISGHTALYWYRQSLGQGPEFLIYFQGTGAADDSGLPNDRFFAVRPEGSVSTLKIQRTERGDSAVYLCASSYGSGDEQYFGPGTRLTVT.

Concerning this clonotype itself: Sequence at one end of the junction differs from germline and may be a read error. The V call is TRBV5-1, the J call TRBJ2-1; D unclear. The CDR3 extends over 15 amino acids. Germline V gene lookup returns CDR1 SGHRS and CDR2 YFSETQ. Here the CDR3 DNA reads TGCGCCAGCAGCTCGAGCCTGAGCTCCTACAATGAGCATTTCTTC. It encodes CASSSSLSSYNEHFF.

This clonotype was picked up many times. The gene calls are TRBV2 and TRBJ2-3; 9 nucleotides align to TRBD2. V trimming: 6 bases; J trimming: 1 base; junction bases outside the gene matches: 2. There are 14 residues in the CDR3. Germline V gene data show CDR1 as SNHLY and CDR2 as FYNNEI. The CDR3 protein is CASRLAGGTDTQYF. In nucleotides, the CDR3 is TGTGCCAGCAGATTAGCGGGGGGCACAGATACGCAGTATTTT.

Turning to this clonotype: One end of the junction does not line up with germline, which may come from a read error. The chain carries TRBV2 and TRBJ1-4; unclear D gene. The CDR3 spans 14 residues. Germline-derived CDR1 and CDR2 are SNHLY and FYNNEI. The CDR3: CASSEWTDHEELFF. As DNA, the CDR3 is TGTGCCAGCAGTGAGTGGACGGACCATGAAGAACTGTTTTTT.

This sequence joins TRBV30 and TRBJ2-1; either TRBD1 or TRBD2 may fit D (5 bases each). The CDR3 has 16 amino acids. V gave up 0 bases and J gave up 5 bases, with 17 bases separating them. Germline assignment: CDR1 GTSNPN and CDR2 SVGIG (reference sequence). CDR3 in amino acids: CAWSVGAGKCHNEQFF. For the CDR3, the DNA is TGTGCCTGGAGTGTAGGGGCCGGGAAGTGTCACAATGAGCAGTTCTTC. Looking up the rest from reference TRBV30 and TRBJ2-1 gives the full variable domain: SQTIHQWPATLVQPVGSPLSLECTVEGTSNPNLYWYRQAAGRGLQLLFYSVGIGQISSEVPQNLSASRPQDRQFILSSKKLLLSDSGFYLCAWSVGAGKCHNEQFFGPGTRLTVL.

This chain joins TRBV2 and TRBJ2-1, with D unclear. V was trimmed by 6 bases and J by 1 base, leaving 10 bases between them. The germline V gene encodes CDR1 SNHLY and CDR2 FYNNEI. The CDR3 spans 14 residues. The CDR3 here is CASRPGTSYNEQFF. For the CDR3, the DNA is TGTGCCAGCAGACCTGGAACATCCTACAATGAGCAGTTCTTC.

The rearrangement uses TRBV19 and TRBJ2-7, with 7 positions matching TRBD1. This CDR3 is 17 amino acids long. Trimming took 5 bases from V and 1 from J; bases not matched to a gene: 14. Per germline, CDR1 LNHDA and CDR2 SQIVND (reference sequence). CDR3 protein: CASSLRQGKPPSYEQYF. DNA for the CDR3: TGTGCCAGTAGTTTGCGACAGGGTAAACCCCCGTCCTACGAGCAGTACTTC.

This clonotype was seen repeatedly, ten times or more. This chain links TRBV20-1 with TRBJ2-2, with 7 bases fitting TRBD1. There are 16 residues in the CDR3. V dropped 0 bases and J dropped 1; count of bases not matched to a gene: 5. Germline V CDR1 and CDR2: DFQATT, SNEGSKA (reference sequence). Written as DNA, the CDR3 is TGCAGTGCTAGAGAATACGGGACAGTGAACACCGGGGAGCTGTTTTTT. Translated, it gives CSAREYGTVNTGELFF.

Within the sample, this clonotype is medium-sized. The CDR3 DNA follows: TGTGCCAGCGCTCTGGGGCAGGGAACAGATACGCAGTATTTT. Translated, it gives CASALGQGTDTQYF. The rearrangement links TRBV2 to TRBJ2-3; TRBD1 is a possible D gene (5 bases). The length of the CDR3 is 14 residues. V was trimmed by 8 bases and J by 3 bases, leaving 15 bases between them. Germline V gene sequence: CDR1 SNHLY, CDR2 FYNNEI.

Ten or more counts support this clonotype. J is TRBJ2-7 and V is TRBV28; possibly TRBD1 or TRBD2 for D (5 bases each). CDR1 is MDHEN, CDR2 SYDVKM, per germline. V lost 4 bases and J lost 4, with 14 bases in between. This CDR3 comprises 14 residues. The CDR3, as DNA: TGTGCCAGCAGTTCCCCCGGGACCCAGTACGAGCAGTACTTC. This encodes CASSSPGTQYEQYF.

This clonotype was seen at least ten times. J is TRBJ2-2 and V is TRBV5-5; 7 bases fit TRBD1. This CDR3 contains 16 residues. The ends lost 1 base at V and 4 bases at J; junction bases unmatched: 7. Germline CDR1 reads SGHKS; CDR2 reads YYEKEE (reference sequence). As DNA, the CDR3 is TGTGCCAGCAGCTTGAGTCTTTCAGGGGGCACCGGGGAGCTGTTTTTT. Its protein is CASSLSLSGGTGELFF.

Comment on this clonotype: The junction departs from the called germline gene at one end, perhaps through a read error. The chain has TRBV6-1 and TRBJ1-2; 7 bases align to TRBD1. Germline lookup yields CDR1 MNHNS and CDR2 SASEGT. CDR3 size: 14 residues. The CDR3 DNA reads TGTGTCAGCAAAGATACAGGGGTGAACTATTGCTACACCTTC. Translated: CVSKDTGVNYCYTF.

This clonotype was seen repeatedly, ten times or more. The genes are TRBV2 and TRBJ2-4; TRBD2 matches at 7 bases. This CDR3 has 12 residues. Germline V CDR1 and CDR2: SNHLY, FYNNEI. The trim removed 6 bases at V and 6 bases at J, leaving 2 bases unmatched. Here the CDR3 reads CASRLAGNIQYF. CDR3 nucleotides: TGTGCCAGCAGGTTAGCGGGAAACATTCAGTACTTC.

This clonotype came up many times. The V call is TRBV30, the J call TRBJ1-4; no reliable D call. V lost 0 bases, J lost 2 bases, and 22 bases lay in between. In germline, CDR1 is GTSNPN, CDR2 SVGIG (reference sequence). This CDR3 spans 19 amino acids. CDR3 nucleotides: TGTGCCTGGAGTGTGCCGCCTGGATACCGATTCAGGACTAATGAAAAACTGTTTTTT. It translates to CAWSVPPGYRFRTNEKLFF.

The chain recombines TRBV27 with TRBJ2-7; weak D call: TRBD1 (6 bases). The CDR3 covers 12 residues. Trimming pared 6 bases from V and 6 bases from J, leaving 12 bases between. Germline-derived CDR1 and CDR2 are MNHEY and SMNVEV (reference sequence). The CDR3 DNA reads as TGTGCCAGCAGGCTAGAGGGGGTCGAGCAGTACTTC. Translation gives CASRLEGVEQYF.

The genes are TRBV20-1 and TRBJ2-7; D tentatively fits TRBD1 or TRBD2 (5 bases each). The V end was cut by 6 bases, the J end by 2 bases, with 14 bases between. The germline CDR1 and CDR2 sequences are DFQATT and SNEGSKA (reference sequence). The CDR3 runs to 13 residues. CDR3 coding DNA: TGCAGTGCGAAAACCGGGGCGACCTACGAGCAGTACTTC. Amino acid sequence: CSAKTGATYEQYF.

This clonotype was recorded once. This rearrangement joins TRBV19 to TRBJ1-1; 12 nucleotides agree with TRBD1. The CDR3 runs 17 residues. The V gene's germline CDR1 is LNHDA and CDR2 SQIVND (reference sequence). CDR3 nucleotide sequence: TGTGAAAGTAGTATAGGGGACAGGGGGCGCAGGAACACTGAAGCTTTCTTT. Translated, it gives CESSIGDRGRRNTEAFF.

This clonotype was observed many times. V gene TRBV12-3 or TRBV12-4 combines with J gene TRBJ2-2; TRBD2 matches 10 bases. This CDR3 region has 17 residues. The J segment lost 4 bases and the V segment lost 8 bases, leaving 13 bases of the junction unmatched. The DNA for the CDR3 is TGTGCCAGCCTAGCTTCTTTACTAGCGGGACCCACCGGGGAGCTGTTTTTT. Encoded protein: CASLASLLAGPTGELFF.

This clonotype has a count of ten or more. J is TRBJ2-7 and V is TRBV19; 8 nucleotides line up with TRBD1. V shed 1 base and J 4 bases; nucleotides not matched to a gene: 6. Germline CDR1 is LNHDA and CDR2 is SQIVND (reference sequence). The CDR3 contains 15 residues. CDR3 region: CASSIGGQDLYEQYF. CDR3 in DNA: TGTGCCAGTAGTATAGGGGGACAGGACCTTTACGAGCAGTACTTC.

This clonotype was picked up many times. In DNA, the CDR3 is TGTGCCAGTAGCCCCGGCCTCAGGGGTCGCAATCAGCCCCAGCATTTT. This sequence encodes CASSPGLRGRNQPQHF. The chain carries TRBV19 and TRBJ1-5; possibly TRBD1 for D (6 bases). V shed 6 bases and J shed 2 bases, with 17 bases lying between them. The CDR3 length is 16 residues. CDR1 is LNHDA and CDR2 is SQIVND in the germline V gene (reference sequence).